These 7 T cell receptor beta chains share one sample of origin, sequenced in a study of T cell responses to AZD1222 COVID-19 vaccine. Data came from immunoSEQ multiplex PCR; TCRdb stores just in-frame clones and leaves some out. In the table there are more than 110,000 clones, about 92% of which are singletons. The specimen was peripheral blood, collected 28 days after the second AZD1222 dose. Receptor source: an adult who received the AZD1222 COVID-19 vaccine.

The chain is built from TRBV10-3 and TRBJ1-1, with D tentatively TRBD1 (5 bases). The CDR3 has 14 amino acids. The germline V gene encodes CDR1 ENHRY and CDR2 SYGVKD. V lost 3 bases and J lost 1, with 9 bases in between. Written as DNA, the CDR3 is TGTGCCATCAGTGAAGTCAGGGAGAACACTGAAGCTTTCTTT. Translated: CAISEVRENTEAFF.

The chain links TRBV28 to TRBJ1-1; unclear D gene. V lost 8 bases to trimming and J lost 11 bases, with 18 bases between them. Per germline, CDR1 MDHEN and CDR2 SYDVKM. This CDR3 comprises 12 residues. In nucleotides, the CDR3 is TGTGCCAGCCGCACGGCGGCCGTGAGTGCTTTCTTT. As protein: CASRTAAVSAFF. The entire variable domain, with the rest obtained from reference TRBV28 and TRBJ1-1, is as follows: DVKVTQSSRYLVKRTGEKVFLECVQDMDHENMFWYRQDPGLGLRLIYFSYDVKMKEKGDIPEGYSVSREKKERFSLILESASTNQTSMYLCASRTAAVSAFFGQGTRLTVV.

This clone was recorded only once. The gene calls are TRBV4-3 and TRBJ2-7, with D perhaps being TRBD1 or TRBD2 (6 bases each). Trimming removed 4 bases from V and 6 bases from J, with 19 bases in between. The germline V gene has CDR1 LGHNA and CDR2 YSLEER. This CDR3 is 15 amino acids long. CDR3 protein: CASSPRAEGGFEQYF. In DNA form, the CDR3 reads TGCGCCAGCAGCCCTCGGGCTGAGGGGGGATTCGAGCAGTACTTC.

In this sample, this clone turned up once. The CDR3 loop is CASSVGTSSNYGYTF. In DNA form, the CDR3 reads TGTGCCAGCAGCGTGGGGACAAGCTCTAACTATGGCTACACCTTC. The V and J genes are TRBV9 and TRBJ1-2; D perhaps matches TRBD1 (6 bases). CDR1 SGDLS and CDR2 YYNGEE come from the germline V gene. V dropped 2 bases and J dropped 0 bases, with 11 bases sitting between them. The CDR3 length is 15 residues.

The table lists this clone with a count of one. CDR3 in amino acids: CASSNIGTSGTETQYF. The CDR3 region has the DNA TGTGCCAGTAGTAACATCGGGACTAGCGGGACGGAGACCCAGTACTTC. The chain is built from TRBV19 and TRBJ2-5, with TRBD2 matching 13 bases. J lost 5 bases, V lost 4 bases, and 7 bases had no gene match. Germline assignment: CDR1 LNHDA and CDR2 SQIVND (reference sequence). The CDR3 loop spans 16 amino acids.

The genes are TRBV11-3 and TRBJ2-3; 10 positions match TRBD2. The CDR3 covers 18 residues. Trimming at V came to 0 bases and at J to 4 bases, leaving 10 bases not matched to a gene. The germline V gene has CDR1 SGHNT and CDR2 YENEEA. The CDR3 protein is CASSLDWTSGGGADTQYF. Written as DNA, the CDR3 is TGTGCCAGCAGCTTAGATTGGACTAGCGGAGGAGGGGCAGATACGCAGTATTTT. The full variable domain, with the rest looked up from reference TRBV11-3 and TRBJ2-3, is EAGVVQSPRYKIIEKKQPVAFWCNPISGHNTLYWYLQNLGQGPELLIRYENEEAVDDSQLPKDRFSAERLKGVDSTLKIQPAELGDSAVYLCASSLDWTSGGGADTQYFGPGTRLTVL.

The chain combines TRBV27 with TRBJ1-2; 7 bases align to TRBD1. With 5 bases clipped from V and 2 bases from J, the junction kept 8 bases outside the gene matches. The V gene's germline CDR1 is MNHEY and CDR2 SMNVEV (reference sequence). The CDR3 loop spans 15 amino acids. In DNA, the CDR3 is TGTGCCAGCAGTCCGATGGGACAGTACAACTATGGCTACACCTTC. It encodes CASSPMGQYNYGYTF.